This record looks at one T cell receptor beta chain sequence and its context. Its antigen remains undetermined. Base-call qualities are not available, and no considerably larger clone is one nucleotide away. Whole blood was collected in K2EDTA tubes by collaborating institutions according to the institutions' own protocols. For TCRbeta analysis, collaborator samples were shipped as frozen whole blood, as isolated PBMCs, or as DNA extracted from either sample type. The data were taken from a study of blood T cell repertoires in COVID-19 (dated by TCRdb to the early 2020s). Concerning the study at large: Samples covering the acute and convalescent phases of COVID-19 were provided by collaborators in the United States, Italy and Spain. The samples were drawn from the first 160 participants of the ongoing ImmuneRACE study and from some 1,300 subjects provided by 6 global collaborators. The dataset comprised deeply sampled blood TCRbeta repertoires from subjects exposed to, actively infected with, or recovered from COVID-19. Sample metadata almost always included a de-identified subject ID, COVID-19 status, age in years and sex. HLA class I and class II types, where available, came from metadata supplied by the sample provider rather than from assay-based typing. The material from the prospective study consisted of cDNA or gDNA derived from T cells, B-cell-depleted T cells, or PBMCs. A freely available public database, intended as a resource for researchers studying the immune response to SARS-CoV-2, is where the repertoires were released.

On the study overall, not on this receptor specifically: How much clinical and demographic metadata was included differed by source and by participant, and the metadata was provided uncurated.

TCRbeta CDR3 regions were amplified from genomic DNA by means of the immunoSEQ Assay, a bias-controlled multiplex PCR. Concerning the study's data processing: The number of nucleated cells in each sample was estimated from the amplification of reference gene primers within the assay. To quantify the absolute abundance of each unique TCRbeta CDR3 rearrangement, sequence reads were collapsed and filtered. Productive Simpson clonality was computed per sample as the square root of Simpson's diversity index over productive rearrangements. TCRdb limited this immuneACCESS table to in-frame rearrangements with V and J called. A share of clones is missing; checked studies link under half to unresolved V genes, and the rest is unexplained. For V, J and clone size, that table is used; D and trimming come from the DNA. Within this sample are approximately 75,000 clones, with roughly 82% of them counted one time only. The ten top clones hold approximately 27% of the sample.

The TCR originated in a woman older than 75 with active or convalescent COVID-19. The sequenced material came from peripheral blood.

The nucleotide sequence is given as TGTGCCAGTAGTATAACAGCTACGAAGAACACTGAAGCTTTCTTT. This gives the protein CASSITATKNTEAFF. The chain links TRBV19 with TRBJ1-1; no D segment can be confidently identified. According to the germline V gene (reference sequence), CDR1 reads LNHDA and CDR2 reads SQIVND. Including cysteine and phenylalanine, the CDR3 has 15 amino acids. Here the CDR3 DNA is all that survives: 45 bases in frame from base 1. Cut back by 2 bases and 1 base, the V and J ends lie 11 bases apart.